This passage covers 23 T cell receptor beta chains from one sample sequenced in a study of patients and donors after allogeneic stem cell transplantation. TCRdb ran MiXCR on the RT-PCR reads and lists one entry per CDR3 protein. The table includes roughly 960,000 distinct CDR3 sequences, around 17% detected once. The material sequenced was blood, either unsorted or a sorted T cell fraction (not recorded which). The receptors were sampled from a human donor who was either an allogeneic HSCT recipient or a stem cell or donor lymphocyte infusion donor (not recorded which). It is not recorded whose cells these are; they may come from a transplant donor.

The chain recombines TRBV6-2 or TRBV6-3 with TRBJ2-3; D unclear. Trimming shortened V by 2 bases and J by 1 base, and 13 bases separated the two germline ends. The CDR3 is 16 residues long. Germline CDR1 is MNHEY and CDR2 is SVGEGT. The CDR3 bases are TGTGCCAGCAGTTACCGACACCTACGGGGCACAGATACGCAGTATTTT. It encodes CASSYRHLRGTDTQYF.

The CDR3 nucleotides are TGTGCCAGCAGCTTAGACATGGGGGACAGCATCTTGGGGCAGTACTTC. It encodes CASSLDMGDSILGQYF. The genes are TRBV7-2 and TRBJ2-7; 7 nucleotides agree with TRBD1. V lost 1 base to trimming and J lost 9 bases; unmatched junction nucleotides: 15. This CDR3 spans 16 amino acids. Germline loops: CDR1 SGHTA, CDR2 FQGNSA.

This chain connects TRBV4-3 to TRBJ2-2; 12 bases fit TRBD2. Germline lookup yields CDR1 LGHNA and CDR2 YSLEER. The CDR3 consists of 16 residues. J lost 8 bases, V lost 1 base, and 5 bases had no gene match. The CDR3 DNA reads as TGCGCCAGCAGCCAAGGACTAGCGGGGGAAATGGGGGAGCTGTTTTTT. This translates into CASSQGLAGEMGELFF.

The V and J genes are TRBV5-1 and TRBJ1-1; tentatively, D is TRBD1 (6 bases). Germline V gene lookup returns CDR1 SGHRS and CDR2 YFSETQ. The CDR3 runs to 15 residues. V was clipped by 0 bases and J by 1 base, with 10 bases between them. The CDR3 bases are TGCGCCAGCAGCTTGGTGTGGGGGGCGAACACTGAAGCTTTCTTT. Protein sequence: CASSLVWGANTEAFF.

The chain links TRBV5-1 to TRBJ1-1; tentatively, D is TRBD1 (6 bases). V shed 3 bases and J shed 3 bases, with 12 bases lying between them. Germline values: CDR1 SGHRS, CDR2 YFSETQ. CDR3 length equals 14 residues. The CDR3, as DNA: TGCGCCAGCAGCTCGTCAGGGGCGTACACTGAAGCTTTCTTT. It translates to CASSSSGAYTEAFF.

The V and J genes are TRBV4-1 and TRBJ2-1; 8 bases agree with TRBD2. This CDR3 is built from 15 residues. The germline gives CDR1 MGHRA, CDR2 YSYEKL. V lost 3 bases to trimming and J lost 4 bases; unmatched junction nucleotides: 5. The CDR3 coding sequence is TGCGCCAGCAGCCAGGATTCTAGCGGGTACAATGAGCAGTTCTTC. Translating it yields CASSQDSSGYNEQFF.

This chain joins TRBV7-9 and TRBJ2-5, with TRBD2 as a possible D gene (5 bases). Trimming stripped 2 bases from V and 4 bases from J, with 14 bases between. Germline V lookup: CDR1 SEHNR, CDR2 FQNEAQ (reference sequence). The length of the CDR3 is 15 residues. CDR3 nucleotides: TGTGCCAGCAGCTTACGTCCGGGAATAGGAGAGACCCAGTACTTC. Amino acid sequence: CASSLRPGIGETQYF. Together with reference TRBV7-9 and TRBJ2-5, the CDR3 gives the full variable domain: DTGVSQNPRHKITKRGQNVTFRCDPISEHNRLYWYRQTLGQGPEFLTYFQNEAQLEKSRLLSDRFSAERPKGSFSTLEIQRTEQGDSAMYLCASSLRPGIGETQYFGPGTRLLVL.

The gene calls are TRBV12-3 or TRBV12-4 and TRBJ2-1, with D unclear. The CDR3 sequence is 13 residues long. V dropped 3 bases and J dropped 6 bases, with 9 bases sitting between them. The CDR3 region is CASSLLRSNEQFF. Written as DNA, the CDR3 is TGTGCCAGCAGTTTGTTGCGGTCCAATGAGCAGTTCTTC.

This clonotype has a handful of counts. J is TRBJ2-7 and V is TRBV4-3, with D tentatively TRBD2 (7 bases). Trimming took off 0 bases at V and 4 bases at J, with 13 bases between the two ends. This CDR3 comprises 15 residues. CDR1 LGHNA and CDR2 YSLEER come from the germline V gene. The CDR3 protein is CASSQDWGGSYEQYF. The CDR3 nucleotides read TGCGCCAGCAGCCAAGATTGGGGGGGCTCATACGAGCAGTACTTC.

The chain carries TRBV12-3 or TRBV12-4 and TRBJ1-4, with 9 bases identical to TRBD1. The CDR3 contains 15 residues. The junction had 6 bases not matched to a gene; V was cut back by 6 bases and J by 4 bases. The CDR3 spells CASSPRTGDNEKLFF. The CDR3 DNA is TGTGCCAGCAGCCCCCGGACAGGGGATAATGAAAAACTGTTTTTT.

This sequence joins TRBV6-1 and TRBJ1-4; D is unresolved. This CDR3 has 14 amino acids. V shed 5 bases and J shed 4 bases, with 11 bases lying between them. The germline gives CDR1 MNHNS, CDR2 SASEGT. CDR3 in DNA: TGTGCCAGCAGTCAGTCGGGGTTTAATGAAAAACTGTTTTTT. Protein: CASSQSGFNEKLFF.

The V call is TRBV5-1, the J call TRBJ2-2, with D unclear. Trimming took 7 bases from V and 3 from J, leaving 16 bases between them. This CDR3 contains 15 residues. CDR1 and CDR2 from the germline V gene are SGHRS and YFSETQ. The CDR3 DNA reads as TGCGCCAGCGTCCCTACAGCGTGGGACACCGGGGAGCTGTTTTTT. This codes for CASVPTAWDTGELFF.

V is TRBV19 and J is TRBJ2-6, with D perhaps matching TRBD1 (6 bases). Germline V gene sequence: CDR1 LNHDA, CDR2 SQIVND (reference sequence). The V and J ends lost 9 bases and 0 bases respectively, with 9 bases between them. The CDR3 has 14 residues. The CDR3, as DNA: TGTGCCAGCGCGGACAGCTCTGGGGCCAACGTCCTGACTTTC. Residues: CASADSSGANVLTF.

This clonotype has ten or more counts. The chain links TRBV5-1 to TRBJ2-3; 8 bases agree with TRBD1. J lost 3 bases, V lost 1 base, and 4 bases had no gene match. This CDR3 comprises 15 residues. Germline V lookup: CDR1 SGHRS, CDR2 YFSETQ. The CDR3 sequence: CASSLRTGRTDTQYF. CDR3 DNA: TGCGCCAGCAGCTTGCGGACAGGGCGAACAGATACGCAGTATTTT.

This clonotype was picked up a small number of times. The chain is built from TRBV7-9 and TRBJ1-1; D remains unclear. V was clipped by 3 bases and J by 1 base, with 12 bases between them. Germline values: CDR1 SEHNR, CDR2 FQNEAQ (reference sequence). CDR3 length equals 15 residues. CDR3 sequence: CASSFDPRPNTEAFF. In nucleotides, the CDR3 is TGTGCCAGCAGCTTCGACCCGCGCCCGAACACTGAAGCTTTCTTT.

This clonotype was counted between two and nine times. V gene TRBV29-1 combines with J gene TRBJ2-5, with 7 nucleotides matching TRBD2. This CDR3 spans 14 amino acids. The trim removed 7 bases at V and 7 bases at J, leaving 15 bases unmatched. Germline V CDR1 and CDR2: SQVTM, ANQGSEA. The CDR3 DNA reads TGCAGCGCTCAAGGACTAGTGGGTCCAGGGACCCAGTACTTC. As protein: CSAQGLVGPGTQYF.

This clonotype was seen only a few times. The chain is built from TRBV12-3 or TRBV12-4 and TRBJ1-2, with TRBD1 as a possible D gene (5 bases). Deletions cut 3 bases from V and 5 bases from J, with 22 bases between. This CDR3 comprises 17 residues. CDR3 in DNA: TGTGCCAGCAGTTTTTCCACTGGGACCCCGACTCCATATGGCTACACCTTC. It encodes CASSFSTGTPTPYGYTF.

A few counts support this clonotype. This chain joins TRBV20-1 and TRBJ2-1; 8 nucleotides agree with TRBD2. The length of the CDR3 is 16 residues. Germline V gives CDR1 DFQATT, CDR2 SNEGSKA (reference sequence). J was trimmed by 7 bases and V by 0 bases; bases with no gene match: 11. CDR3 loop: CSARDQRGGGGNEQFF. As DNA, the CDR3 is TGCAGTGCTAGAGATCAACGGGGGGGCGGTGGGAATGAGCAGTTCTTC.

This clonotype was counted a few times. This sequence joins TRBV29-1 and TRBJ1-2, with D maybe TRBD1 (6 bases). The CDR3 is made up of 15 amino acids. Looked up from germline, CDR1 is SQVTM and CDR2 is ANQGSEA. Trimming stripped 4 bases from V and 0 bases from J, with 15 bases between. This chain's CDR3 is CSVADSPLANYGYTF. The CDR3 DNA reads as TGCAGCGTTGCGGACAGTCCTTTAGCTAACTATGGCTACACCTTC.

This clonotype has a handful of counts. This chain joins TRBV29-1 and TRBJ2-3; no clear D gene. The germline V gene encodes CDR1 SQVTM and CDR2 ANQGSEA. Trimming cost V 4 bases and J 2 bases, with 7 bases left between them. This CDR3 is built from 12 residues. CDR3 DNA: TGCAGCGTTGTGGTGGCCACAGATACGCAGTATTTT. Its protein product is CSVVVATDTQYF.

In this sample, this clonotype turned up a few times. The CDR3 protein is CSVEGRQSIYGYTF. The CDR3 bases are TGCAGCGTTGAAGGGCGGCAGTCAATCTATGGCTACACCTTC. This chain links TRBV29-1 with TRBJ1-2, with D unresolved. The CDR3 loop spans 14 amino acids. The germline V gene has CDR1 SQVTM and CDR2 ANQGSEA. V lost 1 base to trimming and J lost 4 bases, with 13 bases between them. The full variable domain, completed using reference TRBV29-1 and TRBJ1-2, is SAVISQKPSRDICQRGTSLTIQCQVDSQVTMMFWYRQQPGQSLTLIATANQGSEATYESGFVIDKFPISRPNLTFSTLTVSNMSPEDSSIYLCSVEGRQSIYGYTFGSGTRLTVV.

This clonotype was observed a few times. The V and J genes are TRBV4-2 and TRBJ2-7; TRBD2 agrees at 10 bases. The CDR3 has 16 amino acids. V lost 0 bases, J lost 2 bases, and 4 bases stayed unmatched. Per germline, CDR1 LGHNA and CDR2 YNFKEQ. CDR3 in amino acids: CASSQESLAGAYEQYF. CDR3 sequence (DNA): TGTGCCAGCAGCCAAGAAAGCCTAGCGGGGGCCTACGAGCAGTACTTC.

The rearrangement uses TRBV27 and TRBJ2-3; 7 bases map to TRBD2. The CDR3 extends over 15 amino acids. Germline V gene lookup returns CDR1 MNHEY and CDR2 SMNVEV (reference sequence). The ends lost 5 bases at V and 4 bases at J; junction bases unmatched: 9. Here the CDR3 reads CASSLSGTSSDTQYF. The CDR3 DNA reads TGTGCCAGCAGTCTGAGCGGGACCTCCTCAGATACGCAGTATTTT.